Below, 26 T cell receptor beta chains from the same sample are listed, as sequenced in a study of shared clonotypes between healthy human individuals. Measured with immunoSEQ multiplex PCR; TCRdb has only the in-frame clones, and not every one. The sample carries under 2.5 million clones, approximately 90% recorded once. The sequencing sample was made of naive CD4+ T cells from PBMCs. Subset: CD45RA+ positively selected. The receptors come from a man between 18 and 29 years old in good health. Some clones in this sample may be carry-over from other donors' samples.

This chain links TRBV9 with TRBJ1-3; TRBD1 aligns across 8 bases. Looked up from germline, CDR1 is SGDLS and CDR2 is YYNGEE. The CDR3 totals 15 residues. J gave up 1 base and V 6 bases, and 6 bases lay outside the gene matches. The CDR3 loop is CASTPRTGSGNTIYF. The CDR3 DNA is TGTGCCAGCACCCCAAGGACAGGGTCTGGAAACACCATATATTTT.

This sequence joins TRBV29-1 and TRBJ2-3; TRBD1 agrees at 7 bases. CDR1 and CDR2 from the germline V gene are SQVTM and ANQGSEA. J gave up 4 bases and V 6 bases, and 1 base lay outside the gene matches. The CDR3 loop spans 11 amino acids. This CDR3 is CSVQGADTQYF. The CDR3 DNA is TGCAGCGTCCAGGGGGCAGATACGCAGTATTTT.

In its sample, this clone was seen once. The V gene is TRBV6-5, the J gene TRBJ2-2, with D perhaps assigned TRBD1 or TRBD2 (5 bases each). Trimming removed 2 bases from V and 5 bases from J, with 6 bases in between. From germline, CDR1 is MNHEY and CDR2 SVGAGI. The CDR3 sequence is 13 residues long. The CDR3 here is CASSYGTTGELFF. The CDR3 region has the DNA TGTGCCAGCAGTTACGGGACGACCGGGGAGCTGTTTTTT.

CDR3 sequence: CASSYLSPGQTYEQYF. As DNA, the CDR3 is TGTGCCAGCAGTTATTTATCTCCGGGACAGACCTACGAGCAGTACTTC. The V call is TRBV6-6, the J call TRBJ2-7; 7 bases are a match to TRBD1. Trimming took 3 bases from V and 2 from J; bases not matched to a gene: 10. The CDR3 length is 16 residues. Germline V gives CDR1 MNHNY, CDR2 SVGAGI (reference sequence).

The chain joins TRBV19 to TRBJ2-7, with TRBD2 matching over 9 bases. From germline, CDR1 is LNHDA and CDR2 SQIVND (reference sequence). The CDR3 is 17 residues long. The junction had 9 bases not matched to a gene; V was cut back by 3 bases and J by 0 bases. The CDR3 spells CASSMDIGGRASYEQYF. The DNA of the CDR3 is TGTGCCAGTAGTATGGATATTGGCGGGAGGGCCTCCTACGAGCAGTACTTC.

This clone was seen a single time. The genes are TRBV6-4 and TRBJ1-5; the match to TRBD1 covers 7 bases. J gave up 0 bases and V 5 bases, and 7 bases lay outside the gene matches. This CDR3 contains 16 residues. Looked up from germline, CDR1 is MRHNA and CDR2 is SNTAGT. The CDR3 spells CASSRRDRDSNQPQHF. The CDR3 nucleotides read TGTGCCAGCAGTCGACGGGACAGAGATAGCAATCAGCCCCAGCATTTT.

The chain has TRBV28 and TRBJ2-7; 8 bases match TRBD1. V dropped 2 bases and J dropped 3; count of bases not matched to a gene: 3. The CDR3 consists of 14 residues. In germline, CDR1 is MDHEN, CDR2 SYDVKM. The CDR3 DNA reads as TGTGCCAGCAGTTTAGTTACAGGGGGCTACGAGCAGTACTTC. This translates into CASSLVTGGYEQYF.

This chain uses TRBV5-1 with TRBJ2-1; D gene uncertain. Trimming took 2 bases from V and 3 from J, leaving 9 bases between them. The CDR3 length is 14 residues. The germline CDR1 and CDR2 sequences are SGHRS and YFSETQ. CDR3 sequence reads: CASSFPGNYNEQFF. The DNA of the CDR3 is TGCGCCAGCAGCTTCCCGGGTAACTACAATGAGCAGTTCTTC.

This CDR3 reads CASSLGSAGFTDTQYF. Written as DNA, the CDR3 is TGTGCCAGCAGCTTAGGTTCGGCAGGCTTCACAGATACGCAGTATTTT. V gene TRBV11-3 combines with J gene TRBJ2-3; D ambiguous. This CDR3 has 16 amino acids. Trimming pared 1 base from V and 2 bases from J, leaving 13 bases between. CDR1 SGHNT and CDR2 YENEEA come from the germline V gene.

CDR3 protein: CATTRGSDNEQFF. In nucleotides, the CDR3 is TGTGCCACCACCCGAGGGAGCGACAATGAGCAGTTCTTC. The chain has TRBV15 and TRBJ2-1, with D maybe TRBD2 (5 bases). Trimming took 7 bases from V and 5 from J, leaving 12 bases between them. Germline V lookup: CDR1 LNHNV, CDR2 YYDKDF (reference sequence). CDR3 length equals 13 residues.

The V and J genes are TRBV6-5 and TRBJ2-5; no reliable D call. From germline, CDR1 is MNHEY and CDR2 SVGAGI. The CDR3 length is 15 residues. Trimming left V 0 bases short and J 2 bases short, with 10 bases between. CDR3 DNA: TGTGCCAGCAGTTACTCTTTCAACGGACAAGAGACCCAGTACTTC. Translating gives CASSYSFNGQETQYF.

V and J are TRBV5-8 and TRBJ2-7; the match to TRBD2 covers 9 bases. The CDR3 sequence is 11 residues long. Germline CDR1 and CDR2: SGHTS and YDEGEE. V was pared by 0 bases and J by 11 bases, with 0 bases of the junction left unmatched. The CDR3 nucleotides are TGTGCCAGCAGCTTGGGCGGGGGGGAGTACTTC. It yields the protein CASSLGGGEYF.

As for this clone: Other DNA sequences within the sample encode an identical CDR3. The genes are TRBV4-1 and TRBJ2-6, with 8 bases fitting TRBD1. The CDR3 contains 16 residues. Germline trimming cut 1 base from V and 4 bases from J; bases unmatched to any gene: 3. Germline V CDR1 and CDR2: MGHRA, YSYEKL. The CDR3 nucleotides are TGCGCCAGCAGCCAAGGGCAGGGGGCAGGGGCCAACGTCCTGACTTTC. This translates into CASSQGQGAGANVLTF.

V gene TRBV9 combines with J gene TRBJ2-2; TRBD2 agrees at 7 bases. CDR1 is SGDLS, CDR2 YYNGEE, per germline. The junction had 4 bases not matched to a gene; V was cut back by 1 base and J by 1 base. The CDR3 totals 16 residues. In DNA, the CDR3 is TGTGCCAGCAGCGTATGGGGCGGGAGGAACACCGGGGAGCTGTTTTTT. Translating gives CASSVWGGRNTGELFF.

Comment on this clone: Other nucleotide sequences in the sample specify the same CDR3. The CDR3 region has the DNA TGTGCCAGCAGCTTGGGACAGGGGCGCTTCTATGGCTACACCTTC. This gives the protein CASSLGQGRFYGYTF. V gene TRBV5-6 combines with J gene TRBJ1-2; TRBD1 matches 8 bases. This CDR3 has 15 amino acids. CDR1 and CDR2 (germline): SGHDT, YYEEEE. V lost 0 bases, J lost 4 bases, and 5 bases stayed unmatched.

V is TRBV19 and J is TRBJ1-5; 7 bases are shared with TRBD1. Germline CDR1 and CDR2: LNHDA and SQIVND (reference sequence). The CDR3 has 15 residues. The ends lost 5 bases at V and 2 bases at J; junction bases unmatched: 6. CDR3 nucleotide sequence: TGTGCCAGTAGTTCCCGGGACAGTGGCAATCAGCCCCAGCATTTT. Protein product: CASSSRDSGNQPQHF.

The V and J genes are TRBV11-3 and TRBJ2-7; no firm D call. CDR1 is SGHNT and CDR2 is YENEEA in the germline V gene. The V end lost 0 bases, the J end lost 0 bases, and 12 bases lay between the germline ends. This CDR3 comprises 16 residues. The CDR3 nucleotides read TGTGCCAGCAGCTTAGATTTAGATGCCTACTCCTACGAGCAGTACTTC. Its protein product is CASSLDLDAYSYEQYF.

V gene TRBV19 combines with J gene TRBJ2-5; weak D call: TRBD2 (6 bases). Per germline, CDR1 LNHDA and CDR2 SQIVND (reference sequence). CDR3 length equals 16 residues. The V and J ends lost 4 bases and 5 bases respectively, with 20 bases between them. This CDR3 is CASSNRGGARVETQYF. In nucleotides, the CDR3 is TGTGCCAGTAGTAACCGCGGCGGGGCCAGGGTTGAGACCCAGTACTTC.

This clone was seen a single time. V usage is TRBV6-5 and J usage is TRBJ2-2, with D unresolved. Germline lookup yields CDR1 MNHEY and CDR2 SVGAGI. The CDR3 length is 12 residues. V lost 5 bases, J lost 7 bases, and 8 bases lay in between. In DNA form, the CDR3 reads TGTGCCAGCAGTACACGGGTCGGGGAGCTGTTTTTT. Residues: CASSTRVGELFF.

The chain has TRBV5-5 and TRBJ2-3, with 11 bases matching TRBD1. The CDR3 runs 17 residues. V shed 0 bases and J 5 bases; nucleotides not matched to a gene: 8. Germline V gene lookup returns CDR1 SGHKS and CDR2 YYEKEE (reference sequence). The CDR3 DNA sequence: TGTGCCAGCAGCTTGGAGCCCCGGACAGGGGGCTTAGATACGCAGTATTTT. It translates to CASSLEPRTGGLDTQYF.

The chain employs TRBV11-1 and TRBJ2-3, with D unresolved. The germline gives CDR1 SGHAT, CDR2 FQDESV (reference sequence). This CDR3 has 15 residues. Trimming removed 4 bases at V and 2 bases at J, with 13 bases between. This CDR3 is CASSSSGPFTDTQYF. CDR3 bases: TGTGCCAGCAGCTCATCCGGGCCTTTCACAGATACGCAGTATTTT. The full variable domain, its missing parts supplied by reference TRBV11-1 and TRBJ2-3, is EAEVAQSPRYKITEKSQAVAFWCDPISGHATLYWYRQILGQGPELLVQFQDESVVDDSQLPKDRFSAERLKGVDSTLKIQPAELGDSAMYLCASSSSGPFTDTQYFGPGTRLTVL.

In its sample, this clone was seen a few times. This specimen includes other DNA sequences encoding the same CDR3. The gene calls are TRBV7-9 and TRBJ2-3; the D is unclear. Germline CDR1 SEHNR, CDR2 FQNEAQ (reference sequence). The CDR3 is 12 amino acids. V was pared by 0 bases and J by 6 bases, with 4 bases between. DNA of the CDR3: TGTGCCAGCAGCTTAGCGACTGATACGCAGTATTTT. It is translated as CASSLATDTQYF. The variable domain in full, completed from reference TRBV7-9 and TRBJ2-3, reads DTGVSQNPRHKITKRGQNVTFRCDPISEHNRLYWYRQTLGQGPEFLTYFQNEAQLEKSRLLSDRFSAERPKGSFSTLEIQRTEQGDSAMYLCASSLATDTQYFGPGTRLTVL.

V usage is TRBV15 and J usage is TRBJ2-7; D may be TRBD2 (5 bases). Trimming removed 0 bases from V and 4 bases from J, with 13 bases in between. The V gene's germline CDR1 is LNHNV and CDR2 YYDKDF (reference sequence). The CDR3 consists of 15 residues. CDR3 sequence: CATSRDSGSTYEQYF. CDR3 sequence (DNA): TGTGCCACCAGCAGAGACTCGGGGTCTACGTACGAGCAGTACTTC.

The rearrangement uses TRBV10-3 and TRBJ2-7; 11 bases agree with TRBD1. The germline V gene has CDR1 ENHRY and CDR2 SYGVKD. V shed 6 bases and J 3 bases; nucleotides not matched to a gene: 4. This CDR3 comprises 14 residues. DNA of the CDR3: TGTGCCATCAGCGGGGGACAGGGGGTCTACGAGCAGTACTTC. It is translated as CAISGGQGVYEQYF.

The rearrangement joins TRBV10-3 to TRBJ2-2; 8 nucleotides line up with TRBD2. Germline V gene lookup returns CDR1 ENHRY and CDR2 SYGVKD. V shed 6 bases, J shed 1 base, and the junction held 4 bases outside the gene matches. This CDR3 region has 15 residues. CDR3 amino acids: CAISRSGENTGELFF. In DNA, the CDR3 is TGTGCCATCAGCCGTAGCGGGGAGAACACCGGGGAGCTGTTTTTT.

The J gene is TRBJ1-2, the V gene TRBV5-5, with D unclear. This CDR3 has 13 residues. Between the trimmed V and J ends, which lost 2 bases and 4 bases, there was a span of 9 bases. The V gene's germline CDR1 is SGHKS and CDR2 YYEKEE (reference sequence). CDR3 nucleotide sequence: TGTGCCAGCAGCTTTGGGCAGTCCTATGGCTACACCTTC. Residues: CASSFGQSYGYTF. Drawing the rest from reference TRBV5-5 and TRBJ1-2, the complete variable domain is DAGVTQSPTHLIKTRGQQVTLRCSPISGHKSVSWYQQVLGQGPQFIFQYYEKEERGRGNFPDRFSARQFPNYSSELNVNALLLGDSALYLCASSFGQSYGYTFGSGTRLTVV.